This T cell receptor beta chain was captured by sequencing in a study of persistence of HIV-infected CD4 T cells. With 6 bases removed from V and 8 bases from J, the gap between germline ends came to 13 bases. CDR3 size: 12 residues. In its sample, this clone was seen a few times. The antigen is unknown. The libraries were made with immunoSEQ version 4 in survey mode. Generated by immunoSEQ multiplex PCR, the TCRdb table keeps only in-frame clones and is missing some. The table lists 30,000 to 45,000 clones, roughly 89% of them singletons, with about 1.3% in the top ten. This nonspecific control used anti-CD3/anti-CD28 bead stimulation of CD4+ T cells. CD4+ T cells upregulating both CD40 ligand and CD69 were sorted as responding cells.

The source is an adult man with HIV who was CMV-seropositive. Here the sequenced sample was CD4+ T cells sorted from PBMCs after approximately 20-hour stimulation, taken from a patient who received antiretroviral therapy. This chain joins TRBV12-3 or TRBV12-4 and TRBJ1-1; D gene uncertain. The CDR3 sequence: CASSLRTGEAFF. The CDR3, as DNA: TGTGCCAGCAGCCTACGGACGGGAGAAGCTTTCTTT.